These 23 T cell receptor beta chains were all obtained from the same sample, sequenced in a study of vaccination and CD4 T cells after COVID-19. CD4+ T cells that had been cultured provided DNA sequenced with the Oncomine TCR Beta short-read assay. In TCRdb, the PCR reads were re-called with MiXCR into one record per CDR3 protein. The sample includes 7,000 to 8,500 distinct CDR3 sequences, 35% of them seen just once. The treatment here: roughly ten-day PBMC culture with coronavirus spike peptide pools or control peptides (ViraFEST assay). Prior to the COVID-19 pandemic (2011-2018), the unexposed donor's CD4+ T cells were collected. What these receptors recognize is not known. What was sequenced was CD4+ T cells from blood, cultured in vitro. Receptor source: a human donor in good health.

The chain joins TRBV9 to TRBJ1-5; D gene ambiguous. CDR3 length: 12 residues. Germline CDR1 SGDLS, CDR2 YYNGEE. V was trimmed by 2 bases and J by 8 bases, leaving 8 bases between them. CDR3 coding DNA: TGTGCCAGCAGCGTCCGTTGGGAGCCCCAGCATTTT. Encoded protein: CASSVRWEPQHF.

This clonotype turned up a few times. Here the CDR3 reads CASRDGTQGYDEQFF. The CDR3 DNA reads TGTGCCAGCAGAGATGGGACTCAGGGGTACGATGAGCAGTTCTTC. The chain has TRBV7-2 and TRBJ2-1; TRBD1 or TRBD2 may be the D gene (6 bases each). Trimming took off 6 bases at V and 8 bases at J, with 20 bases between the two ends. Germline V gene sequence: CDR1 SGHTA, CDR2 FQGNSA. The CDR3 consists of 15 residues.

This clonotype was counted a few times. The chain's CDR3 is CSARVDLNYGYTF. The CDR3 DNA follows: TGCAGTGCTAGAGTCGACCTTAACTATGGCTACACCTTC. The V and J genes are TRBV20-1 and TRBJ1-2; no clear D. The CDR3 runs 13 residues. Germline V gene sequence: CDR1 DFQATT, CDR2 SNEGSKA (reference sequence). V lost 1 base and J lost 1, with 7 bases in between.

The rearrangement uses TRBV7-2 and TRBJ1-5; TRBD1 is a possible D gene (5 bases). Trimming shortened V by 2 bases and J by 3 bases, and 11 bases separated the two germline ends. Germline V CDR1 and CDR2: SGHTA, FQGNSA. The CDR3 is made up of 15 amino acids. CDR3 nucleotides: TGTGCCAGCAGCTTATCAGGGATGAACAATCAGCCCCAGCATTTT. Protein sequence: CASSLSGMNNQPQHF. Full variable domain (outside the CDR3, taken from reference TRBV7-2 and TRBJ1-5): GAGVSQSPSNKVTEKGKDVELRCDPISGHTALYWYRQSLGQGLEFLIYFQGNSAPDKSGLPSDRFSAERTGGSVSTLTIQRTQQEDSAVYLCASSLSGMNNQPQHFGDGTRLSIL.

The CDR3 sequence is CASMGLRGSPGVLVGSYNSPLHF. CDR3 DNA sequence: TGTGCCAGCATGGGTCTGAGGGGCTCCCCTGGGGTACTGGTGGGCTCCTATAATTCACCCCTCCACTTT. The chain combines TRBV27 with TRBJ1-6, with a weak D call TRBD1 (5 bases). The CDR3 consists of 23 residues. The germline V gene has CDR1 MNHEY and CDR2 SMNVEV (reference sequence). V lost 7 bases to trimming and J lost 0 bases, with 34 bases between them.

About this clonotype itself: As the CDR3 is not closed by the conserved phenylalanine or tryptophan, this likely results from a read error. This sequence joins TRBV6-1 and TRBJ2-7; 10 nucleotides align to TRBD2. V trimming: 4 bases; J trimming: 0 bases; junction bases outside the gene matches: 12. CDR3 length: 18 residues. Germline assignment: CDR1 MNHNS and CDR2 SASEGT. CDR3 sequence reads: CASSATSGKRTSSYEQYS. For the CDR3, the DNA is TGTGCCAGCAGTGCTACTAGCGGGAAAAGAACGTCCTCCTACGAGCAGTACTCC.

The chain joins TRBV30 to TRBJ1-1; 10 bases align to TRBD1. Per germline, CDR1 GTSNPN and CDR2 SVGIG (reference sequence). Trimming took 1 base from V and 10 from J; bases not matched to a gene: 6. This CDR3 is 13 amino acids long. CDR3 region: CAWSGQGARGAFF. CDR3 bases: TGTGCCTGGAGTGGACAGGGGGCTAGGGGAGCTTTCTTT. Complete variable domain (other parts from reference TRBV30 and TRBJ1-1): SQTIHQWPATLVQPVGSPLSLECTVEGTSNPNLYWYRQAAGRGLQLLFYSVGIGQISSEVPQNLSASRPQDRQFILSSKKLLLSDSGFYLCAWSGQGARGAFFGQGTRLTVV.

The J gene is TRBJ2-7, the V gene TRBV10-3, with D perhaps matching TRBD1 or TRBD2 (5 bases each). The germline CDR1 and CDR2 sequences are ENHRY and SYGVKD. The CDR3 has 13 residues. V was cut by 8 bases and J by 3 bases, with 14 bases left in between. For the CDR3, the DNA is TGTGCCATCGGGGGATACTTGGGCTACGAGCAGTACTTC. Protein sequence: CAIGGYLGYEQYF.

The V gene is TRBV9, the J gene TRBJ2-6; possible D gene TRBD2, 5 bases. V was shortened by 0 bases and J by 0 bases, with 7 bases between the two germline ends. Germline values: CDR1 SGDLS, CDR2 YYNGEE. The CDR3 runs to 16 residues. The DNA of the CDR3 is TGTGCCAGCAGCGTAGTCGCGGGCTCTGGGGCCAACGTCCTGACTTTC. It yields the protein CASSVVAGSGANVLTF.

This chain uses TRBV10-3 with TRBJ1-5; tentative D call: TRBD1 (5 bases). The CDR3 length is 13 residues. Germline values: CDR1 ENHRY, CDR2 SYGVKD. Trimming removed 6 bases from V and 4 bases from J, with 10 bases in between. The CDR3 sequence: CAIRQEVNQPQHF. The CDR3 bases are TGTGCCATCAGACAGGAGGTTAATCAGCCCCAGCATTTT.

Notes on this clonotype: The junction shows a germline mismatch at one end, possibly a read error. This chain uses TRBV12-3 or TRBV12-4 with TRBJ2-1, with 12 bases matching TRBD2. This CDR3 comprises 14 residues. CDR3 sequence (DNA): TGTGCCAGCAGTCTAGCGGGGGGGCCTGATGAGCAGTTCTTC. Translated, it gives CASSLAGGPDEQFF.

V and J are TRBV30 and TRBJ1-5; the D gene is possibly TRBD1 (5 bases). From germline, CDR1 is GTSNPN and CDR2 SVGIG (reference sequence). The CDR3 is 13 residues long. Trimming left V 2 bases short and J 5 bases short, with 10 bases between. The CDR3 protein is CAWSQGFHQPQHF. CDR3 nucleotides: TGTGCCTGGAGTCAGGGATTTCATCAGCCCCAGCATTTT. The complete variable domain, with remaining parts taken from reference TRBV30 and TRBJ1-5, reads SQTIHQWPATLVQPVGSPLSLECTVEGTSNPNLYWYRQAAGRGLQLLFYSVGIGQISSEVPQNLSASRPQDRQFILSSKKLLLSDSGFYLCAWSQGFHQPQHFGDGTRLSIL.

The chain is built from TRBV6-4 and TRBJ1-2; 11 bases match TRBD1. The V gene's germline CDR1 is MRHNA and CDR2 SNTAGT. The junction had 12 bases not matched to a gene; V was cut back by 5 bases and J by 7 bases. The CDR3 contains 16 residues. This chain's CDR3 is CASSPGTGGLFGGYTF. DNA of the CDR3: TGTGCCAGCAGTCCCGGGACAGGGGGTTTGTTCGGTGGCTACACCTTC.

This clonotype appeared a few times. The gene calls are TRBV12-3 or TRBV12-4 and TRBJ1-5, with unresolved D. V dropped 1 base and J dropped 3 bases, with 7 bases sitting between them. The CDR3 length is 14 residues. CDR3 residues: CASSLGSSNQPQHF. CDR3 bases: TGTGCCAGCAGTTTAGGCAGCTCCAATCAGCCCCAGCATTTT.

The chain joins TRBV19 to TRBJ1-6; D possibly corresponds to TRBD1 (5 bases). The V gene lost 3 bases and the J gene lost 14 bases, with 17 bases spanning the gap. The CDR3 contains 14 residues. Germline V gene sequence: CDR1 LNHDA, CDR2 SQIVND (reference sequence). The CDR3 DNA sequence: TGTGCCAGTAGTATCTCACCCGACGTCAGGGCCCTCCACTTT. Its translation: CASSISPDVRALHF.

This clonotype was seen more than once but under ten times. V usage is TRBV2 and J usage is TRBJ1-1; TRBD1 agrees at 7 bases. The CDR3 sequence is 14 residues long. J lost 3 bases, V lost 3 bases, and 4 bases had no gene match. Per germline, CDR1 SNHLY and CDR2 FYNNEI. The CDR3 region is CASSDVTGDTEAFF. The CDR3 DNA reads TGTGCCAGCAGTGACGTTACAGGGGACACTGAAGCTTTCTTT.

The chain is built from TRBV20-1 and TRBJ2-3; D perhaps matches TRBD2 (5 bases). CDR1 is DFQATT and CDR2 is SNEGSKA in the germline V gene (reference sequence). The CDR3 runs 14 residues. Deletions cut 7 bases from V and 2 bases from J, with 16 bases between. CDR3 nucleotides: TGCAGTGGCCGTCCGGGATTCTACACAGATACGCAGTATTTT. Translation gives CSGRPGFYTDTQYF.

The V and J genes are TRBV5-4 and TRBJ1-1; D remains unclear. CDR3 length: 14 residues. V lost 0 bases and J 1 base, leaving 7 bases between the germline ends. CDR1 and CDR2 from the germline V gene are SGHNT and YYREEE (reference sequence). CDR3 loop: CASSLVPRNTEAFF. The CDR3 coding sequence is TGTGCCAGCAGCTTGGTTCCACGGAACACTGAAGCTTTCTTT.

This clonotype was detected a few times. V usage is TRBV6-9 and J usage is TRBJ1-1; TRBD1 might be the D (5 bases). Germline lookup yields CDR1 MNHGY and CDR2 SVAAGI. The CDR3 contains 17 residues. V lost 2 bases to trimming and J lost 1 base, with 17 bases between them. The CDR3 sequence is CASSYPPAGRGNTEAFF. The CDR3 DNA reads TGTGCCAGCAGTTATCCCCCCGCAGGGAGGGGGAACACTGAAGCTTTCTTT.

The genes are TRBV21-1 and TRBJ1-1; TRBD1 is taken as the D call from the table, unchecked against the DNA. TRBV21-1 is assigned pseudogene status. This CDR3 region has 12 residues. The CDR3 here is CASSSRRPEAFF. CDR3 nucleotide sequence: TGTGCCAGCAGCTCCCGGAGACCTGAAGCTTTCTTT.

This chain connects TRBV7-2 to TRBJ2-3; 10 nucleotides align to TRBD2. Germline V gene lookup returns CDR1 SGHTA and CDR2 FQGNSA. The J segment lost 4 bases and the V segment lost 6 bases, leaving 7 bases of the junction unmatched. This CDR3 has 15 amino acids. This CDR3 is CASSFSGGGADTQYF. The DNA for the CDR3 is TGTGCCAGCAGTTTCAGCGGGGGGGGCGCAGATACGCAGTATTTT.

The genes are TRBV19 and TRBJ2-1; tentatively, D is TRBD2 (6 bases). This CDR3 has 15 amino acids. Between the trimmed V and J ends, which lost 7 bases and 1 base, there was a span of 14 bases. The germline V gene encodes CDR1 LNHDA and CDR2 SQIVND (reference sequence). The CDR3 bases are TGTGCCAGTAACCGGGGAAGCGGGTCCTACAATGAGCAGTTCTTC. Translating it yields CASNRGSGSYNEQFF.

This clonotype was counted only a few times. The chain is built from TRBV7-3 and TRBJ1-2; 12 bases line up with TRBD1. V gave up 2 bases and J gave up 7 bases; unmatched junction bases: 2. The CDR3 loop spans 14 amino acids. Germline V CDR1 and CDR2: SGHTA, FQGTGA. In nucleotides, the CDR3 is TGTGCCAGCAGCTTAGGGGACAGGGGGCTTGGCTACACCTTC. Protein product: CASSLGDRGLGYTF.